This TCR beta chain was identified during a study of shared clonotypes between healthy human individuals. On the study more broadly: The composition of the donors was a couple of women and a few men aged 18 to 49. General study points: Incomplete sequencing of sorted subsets was indicated by rarefaction despite large depth.

Splitting the CD4+ cells yielded a CD45RA+ naive subset and a CD45RA-negative memory subset. This CDR3 is 18 amino acids long. Per germline, CDR1 SGHNT and CDR2 YYREEE (reference sequence). J lost 2 bases, V lost 4 bases, and 16 bases had no gene match. An assay was performed, and its level was deep. TCRdb's copy holds only in-frame clones and misses some; the assay was immunoSEQ multiplex PCR. The data contain just over 2,000,000 clones, roughly 95% of them singletons. As for this clone: The target antigen is unknown.

The sample was naive CD4+ T cells sorted from blood. Regarding subset: CD45RA+ positively selected. This clonotype was sampled from a man aged 18-30 years in good health. V and J are TRBV5-4 and TRBJ2-5; 8 bases are a match to TRBD2. The CDR3 reads CASSRPLLGSGEQETQYF. In DNA form, the CDR3 reads TGTGCCAGCAGCCGCCCCCTGTTGGGTAGCGGGGAACAAGAGACCCAGTACTTC.